Following are 18 T cell receptor beta chains from one sample sequenced in a study of T cells in localized non-small cell lung cancer. TCRdb's table, derived via immunoSEQ multiplex PCR, lists solely in-frame clones and lacks some. The sample shows 4,400 or so clones, around 30% of them seen only once. The sample was lung tumor tissue, taken before any cancer treatment. All receptors come from a male donor aged 60 or over with stage III lung adenocarcinoma.

The chain has TRBV9 and TRBJ1-4; weak D call: TRBD1 (5 bases). V was clipped by 0 bases and J by 5 bases, with 8 bases between them. This CDR3 comprises 14 residues. CDR1 and CDR2 (germline): SGDLS, YYNGEE. The CDR3 nucleotides read TGTGCCAGCAGCGTAGAGCCAGGGAATGAAAAACTGTTTTTT. Translating gives CASSVEPGNEKLFF.

CDR3 protein: CASSQEKTAGAQNIQYF. The CDR3 DNA follows: TGCGCCAGCAGCCAAGAAAAAACGGCGGGAGCTCAAAACATTCAGTACTTC. This chain uses TRBV1 with TRBJ2-4; the table gives TRBD2 as D, unverified against the DNA. TRBV1 is a pseudogene segment. This CDR3 is 17 amino acids long.

V gene TRBV18 combines with J gene TRBJ2-4; 7 nucleotides agree with TRBD2. V gave up 3 bases and J gave up 6 bases; unmatched junction bases: 11. Germline assignment: CDR1 KGHSH and CDR2 LQKENI. CDR3 size: 16 residues. The CDR3 here is CASSPESGNGVNIQYF. CDR3 bases: TGTGCCAGCTCACCGGAAAGCGGGAATGGGGTAAACATTCAGTACTTC.

At least ten counts were recorded for this clone. The chain recombines TRBV6-8 with TRBJ1-2, with no clear D. Germline V gene lookup returns CDR1 MNHGY and CDR2 SAAAGT. The CDR3 extends over 15 amino acids. Trimming stripped 0 bases from V and 2 bases from J, with 10 bases between. The CDR3 bases are TGTGCCAGCAGTTACTCAGGGCATATCAACTATGGCTACACCTTC. Its protein product is CASSYSGHINYGYTF.

J is TRBJ1-1 and V is TRBV15; D is unresolved. The CDR3 runs to 14 residues. The germline V gene has CDR1 LNHNV and CDR2 YYDKDF (reference sequence). Trimming left V 1 base short and J 7 bases short, with 13 bases between. The chain's CDR3 is CATSRVVQSNEAFF. The CDR3 DNA reads TGTGCCACCAGCAGAGTCGTACAGTCTAATGAAGCTTTCTTT.

This sequence joins TRBV23-1 and TRBJ1-5; D remains unclear. TRBV23-1 is marked as an open reading frame, function uncertain. CDR3 length: 13 amino acids. The germline V and J ends were trimmed by 6 bases and 7 bases, with 13 bases remaining between them. CDR3 DNA: TGCGCCAGCAGACGAAGATCTGGCCAGCCCCAGCATTTT. Translation: CASRRRSGQPQHF.

By proportion, this clone is large. V gene TRBV28 combines with J gene TRBJ1-2, with 9 bases matching TRBD1. V gave up 1 base and J gave up 13 bases; unmatched junction bases: 10. In germline, CDR1 is MDHEN, CDR2 SYDVKM. The CDR3 consists of 14 residues. Here the CDR3 DNA reads TGTGCCAGCAGTTTATTAGACAGGGGGGATGGTTGCACCTTC. It codes for CASSLLDRGDGCTF.

This rearrangement joins TRBV18 to TRBJ1-2; D is uncertain. Germline assignment: CDR1 KGHSH and CDR2 LQKENI. Trimming took 3 bases from V and 7 from J, leaving 12 bases between them. The CDR3 has 13 residues. The CDR3 nucleotides read TGTGCCAGCTCACCTCCCGGTCTATCTGGCTACACCTTC. Amino acids: CASSPPGLSGYTF.

Within the sample, this clone is large. This chain connects TRBV11-3 to TRBJ1-4; D remains unclear. CDR1 is SGHNT and CDR2 is YENEEA in the germline V gene. V was pared by 0 bases and J by 1 base, with 6 bases between. The CDR3 totals 15 residues. The chain's CDR3 is CASSLESGTNEKLFF. CDR3 nucleotide sequence: TGTGCCAGCAGCTTAGAGTCAGGAACTAATGAAAAACTGTTTTTT.

The chain combines TRBV9 with TRBJ2-2; 7 bases align to TRBD2. Germline loops: CDR1 SGDLS, CDR2 YYNGEE. CDR3 length: 14 residues. After removal of 0 bases from V and 7 bases from J, the junction contained 3 bases not matched to a gene. The CDR3 nucleotides are TGTGCCAGCAGCGTAGCCGGGGAGGGCGGGGAGCTGTTTTTT. This translates into CASSVAGEGGELFF.

This chain links TRBV11-3 with TRBJ2-5; 7 nucleotides align to TRBD2. This CDR3 comprises 14 residues. Trimming removed 5 bases from V and 4 bases from J; junction bases left unmatched: 7. Germline CDR1 reads SGHNT; CDR2 reads YENEEA. The CDR3 here is CASSPRRGRETQYF. CDR3 DNA sequence: TGTGCCAGCAGCCCAAGGCGGGGGAGAGAGACCCAGTACTTC.

By share, this clone ranks as medium-sized. This chain uses TRBV6-8 with TRBJ2-7; unclear D gene. V was shortened by 0 bases and J by 6 bases, with 15 bases between the two germline ends. Germline V CDR1 and CDR2: MNHGY, SAAAGT. CDR3 length: 15 residues. CDR3 DNA sequence: TGTGCCAGCAGTTACTCGCGACAAGCGAGGCTCGAGCAGTACTTC. This codes for CASSYSRQARLEQYF.

The chain uses TRBV14 and TRBJ1-5; D is possibly TRBD1 (5 bases). CDR3 length: 13 residues. V lost 3 bases to trimming and J lost 5 bases, with 8 bases between them. Germline CDR1 reads SGHDN; CDR2 reads FVKESK. The DNA of the CDR3 is TGTGCCAGCAGCCAGGGGGTCCATCAGCCCCAGCATTTT. This sequence encodes CASSQGVHQPQHF.

There are a few counts of this clone. The chain combines TRBV18 with TRBJ1-1; D unclear. Germline V CDR1 and CDR2: KGHSH, LQKENI. V shed 4 bases and J shed 6 bases, with 9 bases lying between them. There are 12 residues in the CDR3. The CDR3 sequence is CASSLKGSEAFF. The CDR3 DNA is TGTGCCAGCTCACTAAAGGGTTCTGAAGCTTTCTTT.

This clone showed up just a few times. J is TRBJ2-2 and V is TRBV11-3; a possible D gene is TRBD2 (6 bases). The CDR3 runs to 17 residues. Germline CDR1 is SGHNT and CDR2 is YENEEA. The V end lost 3 bases, the J end lost 4 bases, and 18 bases lay between the germline ends. This chain's CDR3 is CASSLAAAGLGTGELFF. The DNA for the CDR3 is TGTGCCAGCAGCTTGGCGGCAGCGGGCCTGGGCACCGGGGAGCTGTTTTTT.

This clone came up a few times. V usage is TRBV6-8 and J usage is TRBJ2-3; 7 nucleotides agree with TRBD1. This CDR3 has 17 residues. V shed 6 bases and J 1 base; nucleotides not matched to a gene: 13. Germline CDR1 reads MNHGY; CDR2 reads SAAAGT. The CDR3 DNA sequence: TGTGCCAGCAGCGGGACAGCCTCCCATCCGGGCACAGATACGCAGTATTTT. Its protein product is CASSGTASHPGTDTQYF.

There are a few counts of this clone. The V call is TRBV28, the J call TRBJ1-1; perhaps TRBD1 as D (5 bases). CDR3 length: 12 residues. V was shortened by 2 bases and J by 7 bases, with 8 bases between the two germline ends. Looked up from germline, CDR1 is MDHEN and CDR2 is SYDVKM. CDR3 nucleotides: TGTGCCAGCAGTTTACAGGGACTTGAAGCTTTCTTT. The encoded protein is CASSLQGLEAFF.

The chain's CDR3 is CASTSETYGYTF. In DNA, the CDR3 is TGTGCCAGCACCTCCGAGACCTATGGCTACACCTTC. The V and J genes are TRBV28 and TRBJ1-2; no definite D call. CDR3 size: 12 residues. The germline V gene encodes CDR1 MDHEN and CDR2 SYDVKM. Trimming took off 7 bases at V and 4 bases at J, with 10 bases between the two ends.